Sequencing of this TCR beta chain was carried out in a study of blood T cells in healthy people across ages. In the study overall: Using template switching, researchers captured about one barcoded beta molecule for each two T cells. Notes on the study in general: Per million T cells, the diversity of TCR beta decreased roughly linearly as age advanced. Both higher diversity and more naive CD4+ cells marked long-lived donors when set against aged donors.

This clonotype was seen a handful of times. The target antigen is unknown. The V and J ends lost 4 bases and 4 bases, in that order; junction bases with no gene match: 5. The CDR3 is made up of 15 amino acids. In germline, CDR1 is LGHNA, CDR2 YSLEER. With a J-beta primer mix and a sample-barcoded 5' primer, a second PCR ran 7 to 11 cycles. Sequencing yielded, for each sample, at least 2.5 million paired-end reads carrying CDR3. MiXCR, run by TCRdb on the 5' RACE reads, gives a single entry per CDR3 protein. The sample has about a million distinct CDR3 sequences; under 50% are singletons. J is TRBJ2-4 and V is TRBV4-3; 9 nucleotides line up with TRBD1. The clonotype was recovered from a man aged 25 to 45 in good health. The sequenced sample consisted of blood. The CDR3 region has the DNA TGCGCCAGCAGCCCGGGACAGGGACAAAAAAACATTCAGTACTTC. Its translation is CASSPGQGQKNIQYF.